This TCR beta chain comes out of a study of graft-versus-host responses after intestinal transplantation (dated by TCRdb to the early 2020s). Regarding the complete study: Recipients received multivisceral, liver-intestinal, or isolated intestinal transplants. Donor T cell macrochimerism was defined as a peak of at least 4% donor T cells among recipient peripheral blood mononuclear cells. Every recipient was given anti-thymocyte globulin induction, followed by approximately three years of maintenance tacrolimus and steroids. To identify alloreactive clones, pre-transplant mixed lymphocyte reaction products were sequenced and then compared with unstimulated pre-transplant donor and recipient T cells. Rather than being sequenced by the commercial service, samples from a few later patients were sequenced in-house on an Illumina MiSeq and processed with MiXCR. After intestinal transplantation, graft-versus-host and host-versus-graft alloreactive T cell clones were followed in the graft, circulation and bone marrow using bulk TCR-beta CDR3 sequencing. A cohort of approximately 23 intestinal transplant recipients, including one retransplant, was enrolled, and 3 patients lacking pretransplant specimens were excluded. The full study reports these points: High GvH to HvG T cell clonal ratios were observed in the allografts of patients with donor T cell macrochimerism. Conclusions were limited by the relatively low number and heterogeneity of intestinal transplant patients. GvH clones turned up in recipient bone marrow, with some appearing earlier in ileal mucosa or blood, a pattern consistent with an intestinal mucosal origin. Peak levels of circulating GvH clones were associated with declines in HvG clones early after transplant.

The sample's time point, from its label and the paper: cells obtained before transplantation from donor or recipient. CD3+CD4+ and CD3+CD8+ populations were FACS-sorted from unstimulated pre-transplant donor and recipient cells taken from spleen or lymph nodes. Receptors were amplified or captured by the immunoSEQ multiplex PCR assay. For most patients, genomic DNA was isolated with the Qiagen DNeasy Blood and Tissue Kit and shipped frozen to Adaptive Biotechnologies for TCR sequencing. For most patients, genomic DNA was subjected to high-throughput TCR-beta CDR3 sequencing by Adaptive Biotechnologies. The study's processing was this. TCR sequencing data were retrieved from Adaptive's ImmunoSEQ software for around 18 patients, whereas a few other patients were processed with MiXCR and VDJtools. CD4 versus CD8 sorting errors were corrected by removing sequences found in both subsets at a frequency ratio below 5:1. CDR3 nucleotide sequences shared between donor and recipient were removed because their origin could not be assigned. To be classed as alloreactive, a clone needed at least 2-fold expansion over unstimulated cells and a minimum CFSE-low frequency of 0.002% (template counts) or 0.001% (read counts). Clones detected in sequenced pre-transplant spleen, lymph node, or MLR CFSE-low populations of the donor or recipient were defined as mappable. The cumulative frequency of alloreactive clones was calculated as a percentage of all sequences, weighted by copy number. TCRdb carries this immuneACCESS record with in-frame sequences only. Its versions omit some clonotypes, under half of them owing to an unresolved V gene in the studies checked, with the rest unexplained. V, J and clone size reflect that table, while D and trimming were determined from the DNA. This sample comprises 28,000 or so clones, just under 85% of them detected only once. The ten largest clones take up more than 15% of the sample.

As regards this clone: Its cognate antigen has yet to be identified. One base away there is no much larger clone; base qualities are not given.

The source was unstimulated CD8+ T cells sorted from spleen or lymph node cells, collected before intestinal transplant. This TCR came from a human donor who received an intestinal transplant.

The DNA is TGTGCCAGCAGTCTAGAGGACAGAGAGATATACGAGCAGTACTTC. Its protein product is CASSLEDREIYEQYF. Rearrangement joined TRBV28 to TRBJ2-7; TRBD1 could be the D gene, as 6 bases match. Measured from the cysteine to the phenylalanine, the CDR3 is 15 residues long. The CDR3 DNA has 45 bases and is translated from base 1. V drops 5 bases and J drops 4 bases, leaving 18 bases in between. The germline V gene gives CDR1 as MDHEN and CDR2 as SYDVKM.